This T cell receptor (beta chain) was captured in a study of CD8 T cells in Susac syndrome. Study in general: Within the sequenced group of Susac syndrome patients, over 5 showed active disease and about eight were in remission.

Sequencing targeted TCR beta in T cells from blood (CD8+ and CD4+). Negative isolation yielded CD8+ and CD4+ T cells; FACS enriched TEMRA cells. The germline V gene has CDR1 SGHRS and CDR2 YFSETQ. V was pared by 3 bases and J by 6 bases, with 17 bases between. The CDR3 has 15 residues. The count of this clonotype is one. Reverse transcription used about 0.45 to 1 ug RNA and random hexamers. TCR beta CDR3 was amplified by immunoSEQ covering 54 Vbeta and 13 Jbeta. One entry per CDR3 protein results from TCRdb running MiXCR on the immunoSEQ multiplex PCR reads. There are 150,000 or so distinct CDR3 sequences in the sample; about 96% occur only once, and 0.1% to 0.15% lies in the top ten.

Sequences were obtained from CD4+ T cells from PBMCs. This clonotype was sampled from a human donor with Susac syndrome. The V and J genes are TRBV5-1 and TRBJ2-3, with D possibly matching TRBD2 (6 bases). This CDR3 is CASSSRDLARDTQYF. For the CDR3, the DNA is TGCGCCAGCAGCTCCCGGGACCTAGCGCGTGATACGCAGTATTTT.